This TCR beta chain was sequenced during a study of blood T cell repertoires in COVID-19. Background on the study: Material from acute and convalescent COVID-19 was sourced from the United States, Italy and Spain. PBMCs, B-cell-depleted T cells, or T cells were the source of the cDNA or gDNA that made up the material.

Per the original data handling: Reference gene primers were amplified, and this amplification served to estimate nucleated cell counts. The assay was immunoSEQ multiplex PCR, and TCRdb's table has in-frame clones only and misses some. The D gene and trimming were derived from the DNA, and the V and J assignments and clone size from that table. Of 100,000 to 150,000 clones listed, about 86% are singletons. Germline V lookup: CDR1 GTSNPN, CDR2 SVGIG (reference sequence). The CDR3 consists of 14 residues. As for this clone: At one boundary the junction diverges from the germline segment, which might be a read error.

The receptor was derived from a woman aged 50 to 60 with acute or convalescent COVID-19. The chain couples TRBV30 to TRBJ2-5; TRBD2 matches at 8 bases. Source material: peripheral blood. CDR3 bases: TGTGCCTGGAGTGCGCCGGGACTAGGGGAAATTAAGGACTTC. It codes for CAWSAPGLGEIKDF.